These T cell receptor beta chains were read from a single sample in a study of shared clonotypes between healthy human individuals. Clones were sequenced by immunoSEQ multiplex PCR, and TCRdb holds only the in-frame ones, with some missing. The table shows 2 million to 3 million clones, with over 85% occurring only once. The specimen sequenced was naive CD4+ T cells from PBMCs. The origin of the receptors is a man aged 18 to 30 in good health. Some clones in this sample may be carry-over from other donors' samples. Both conserved end residues are part of each CDR3. The D gene is left open where the match is weak.

j_call: TRBJ1-2
d_call: TRBD1
v_call: TRBV5-1
cdr3_aa: CASSYTGTGGGYTF
cdr3_nt: TGCGCCAGCAGCTACACCGGGACAGGGGGTGGCTACACCTTC

j_call: TRBJ2-5
d_call: TRBD2
v_call: TRBV28
cdr3_aa: CASSPGTSGTGTQYF
cdr3_nt: TGTGCCAGCAGTCCGGGGACTAGCGGGACTGGGACCCAGTACTTC

j_call: TRBJ2-7
d_call: NA
v_call: TRBV29-1
cdr3_aa: CSATVSETYEQYF
cdr3_nt: TGCAGCGCCACAGTGTCGGAAACCTACGAGCAGTACTTC

j_call: TRBJ2-1
d_call: TRBD2
v_call: TRBV19
cdr3_aa: CASSLFAIAGGPPGYNEQFF
cdr3_nt: TGTGCCAGTAGCCTCTTTGCGATAGCGGGAGGGCCGCCGGGCTACAATGAGCAGTTCTTC

j_call: TRBJ2-2
d_call: NA
v_call: TRBV5-4
cdr3_aa: CASSPQIAENTGELFF
cdr3_nt: TGTGCCAGCAGCCCCCAAATAGCGGAGAACACCGGGGAGCTGTTTTTT

j_call: TRBJ1-4
d_call: NA
v_call: TRBV19
cdr3_aa: CASSVEGKVGEKLFF
cdr3_nt: TGTGCCAGTAGTGTCGAGGGAAAGGTCGGTGAAAAACTGTTTTTT

j_call: TRBJ1-1
d_call: NA
v_call: TRBV27
cdr3_aa: CASSLSGATEAFF
cdr3_nt: TGTGCCAGCAGTCTATCAGGGGCCACTGAAGCTTTCTTT

j_call: TRBJ2-1
d_call: NA
v_call: TRBV2
cdr3_aa: CASWGAEGPYNEQFF
cdr3_nt: TGTGCCAGCTGGGGAGCTGAGGGCCCCTACAATGAGCAGTTCTTC

j_call: TRBJ2-7
d_call: TRBD1
v_call: TRBV18
cdr3_aa: CASSPPGQGTSEQYF
cdr3_nt: TGTGCCAGCTCACCCCCGGGACAGGGGACCTCCGAGCAGTACTTC

j_call: TRBJ2-1
d_call: TRBD2
v_call: TRBV14
cdr3_aa: CASSRQALAGYNEQFF
cdr3_nt: TGTGCCAGCAGCCGACAGGCACTAGCGGGGTACAATGAGCAGTTCTTC

j_call: TRBJ2-1
d_call: NA
v_call: TRBV4-1
cdr3_aa: CASSQVVGSYNEQFF
cdr3_nt: TGCGCCAGCAGCCAGGTCGTTGGAAGCTACAATGAGCAGTTCTTC

j_call: TRBJ2-5
d_call: TRBD2
v_call: TRBV7-9
cdr3_aa: CASSLGATSGSETQYF
cdr3_nt: TGTGCCAGCAGCTTAGGCGCGACTAGCGGGAGTGAGACCCAGTACTTC

j_call: TRBJ1-6
d_call: NA
v_call: TRBV5-4
cdr3_aa: CASSWPGIGGNSPLHF
cdr3_nt: TGTGCCAGCAGCTGGCCGGGGATTGGCGGGAATTCACCCCTCCACTTT

j_call: TRBJ1-1
d_call: NA
v_call: TRBV7-9
cdr3_aa: CASSPQGSVSMVGAFF
cdr3_nt: TGTGCCAGCAGCCCCCAAGGGTCAGTCTCCATGGTCGGAGCTTTCTTT

j_call: TRBJ2-5
d_call: NA
v_call: TRBV28
cdr3_aa: CASIAPPPKRTQYF
cdr3_nt: TGTGCCAGCATAGCGCCACCTCCAAAGCGGACCCAGTACTTC

j_call: TRBJ1-1
d_call: NA
v_call: TRBV2
cdr3_aa: CASGLSGTSEAFF
cdr3_nt: TGTGCCAGCGGACTCTCCGGGACCTCTGAAGCTTTCTTT

j_call: TRBJ2-7
d_call: TRBD2
v_call: TRBV5-6
cdr3_aa: CASRQHSGILSYEQYF
cdr3_nt: TGTGCCAGCCGTCAACATAGCGGGATTCTATCGTACGAGCAGTACTTC

j_call: TRBJ1-1
d_call: NA
v_call: TRBV6-5
cdr3_aa: CASSYSGLNTEAFF
cdr3_nt: TGTGCCAGCAGTTACTCGGGTCTGAACACTGAAGCTTTCTTT

j_call: TRBJ2-2
d_call: NA
v_call: TRBV14
cdr3_aa: CASSQDPRYTGELFF
cdr3_nt: TGTGCCAGCAGCCAAGATCCGCGGTACACCGGGGAGCTGTTTTTT